This note documents a single T cell receptor beta chain sequence. Its antigen has not been determined. The sample holds no much larger clone one base away, and base qualities are not on file. Libraries came from the immunoSEQ multiplex PCR assay. For TCR sequencing, RNA was extracted from every sample and reverse transcribed into cDNA to serve as template. SuperScript III was used to make first-strand cDNA, primed with a 2:1 mix of oligo-dT and random hexamers. A synthetic immune receptor repertoire was used to measure amplification bias, and any remaining bias was corrected computationally. The paper's data handling went like this. Raw reads were preprocessed to remove errors, and CDR3 was defined according to IMGT conventions as the region from the conserved cysteine to phenylalanine. Clonality was computed as 1 minus the Shannon entropy, with the entropy normalized by log2 of the number of productive unique TCRs. Whether each scalp clone was CD4 or CD8 was inferred by checking scalp TCRbeta sequences against the CD4 and CD8 repertoires from sorted blood. TCRdb's version of the immuneACCESS table is confined to in-frame rearrangements and falls short of the full clone set. An unresolved V gene accounts for under half of the shortfall where checked; the remainder is of unknown origin. The V and J calls and clone size come from that table; D and trimming were worked out from the DNA. Present in this sample are 130,000 or so clones, under 65% of which were seen just once. Around 5.7% of the sample comes from the top ten.

The data were obtained in a study of CD8+ T cells in alopecia areata (dated by TCRdb to the late 2010s). With regard to the full study: The treated patients took part in an open-label pilot trial in which moderate-to-severe alopecia areata was treated with oral tofacitinib at 5 to 10 mg twice daily. Patients received tofacitinib for 6 to 18 months and were then followed off drug for 6 months to check for delayed response and recurrence. Disease severity in treated patients was measured with the SALT score, which quantifies the percentage of affected scalp surface area. In both human patients and the C3H/HeJ mouse model, the study applied high-throughput TCRbeta sequencing to look at T cell clonal expansion in alopecia areata. Human TCRbeta sequencing covered scalp tissue and sorted CD4+ and CD8+ peripheral blood T cells from patchy and totalis/universalis alopecia areata patients and healthy controls. Patients on tofacitinib were biopsied at baseline and after 4 and 24 weeks of treatment, and several of the patients also had a later scalp biopsy. Clonality in the scalp was compared among normal scalp (n=4), patchy alopecia areata scalp (n=8), and alopecia totalis/universalis scalp (n=8). RNA was extracted with the PAXgene miRNA kit for fixed scalp, the miRNeasy kit for PBMCs, and the RNeasy kit for mouse skin. Amplification of TCRbeta CDR3 regions was done by immunoSEQ multiplex PCR using 35 Vbeta forward primers and 13 Jbeta reverse primers. The full study reports these points: Compared with normal scalp, lesional scalp, particularly in alopecia totalis/universalis, had higher clonality and more expanded CD8+ clones, which suggests antigenic drive. TCR sequences shared between patients were less clear than in mice, possibly partly because of HLA diversity in the patient population. Many expanded lesional clones were found to persist in scalp and blood during tofacitinib treatment, and relapse after treatment cessation may be partly explained by this persistence. Unlike mouse skin, where gammadelta T cells dominate, normal human skin contains resident alphabeta T cells that get sequenced too, which complicates analysis of the scalp TCR repertoire. Because the treated cohort was small and had only one nonresponder, larger studies are needed to examine links between baseline CD8+ expansion and response. Tofacitinib significantly decreased scalp clonality and the number of expanded CD8+ clones among the top 100 scalp clones.

Its CDR3 holds 17 amino acids, cysteine through phenylalanine. Here the CDR3 DNA is all that survives: 51 bases in frame from base 1. As encoded in the germline V gene (reference sequence), CDR1 is MNHEY while CDR2 is SMNVEV. V has 5 bases trimmed and J has 6 bases trimmed; junction bases matching no gene number 18. The time point label on this specimen signifies: around 4 weeks on oral tofacitinib. The label giving this sample's treatment or condition can be read as: oral pan-JAK inhibitor, 5-10 mg twice daily. From alopecia areata patients, peripheral blood was collected along with lesional scalp punch biopsies. After PBMCs were isolated by density centrifugation and stained for CD3, CD4 and CD8, a FACSAria was used to sort CD4+ and CD8+ T cells.

The TCR originated in a human donor with alopecia areata. Here the sequenced sample was CD4+ T cells sorted from blood, taken at week 4, from a patient treated with tofacitinib. In this chain, TRBV27 is recombined with TRBJ2-7, with 8 central nucleotides matching TRBD2. The nucleotide sequence is given as TGTGCCAGCAGTCTTTTTGGGACTAGTCGTGGTCGAGCCGAGCAGTACTTC. Its protein is CASSLFGTSRGRAEQYF.